This T cell receptor (beta chain) comes out of a study of T cell responses to AZD1222 COVID-19 vaccine. The table came from immunoSEQ multiplex PCR; TCRdb's copy has only in-frame clones and leaves some out. The sample lists 70,000 to 95,000 clones; around 84% were seen once. Germline V gene data show CDR1 as LGHDT and CDR2 as YNNKEL (reference sequence). With 8 bases clipped from V and 4 bases from J, the junction kept 1 base outside the gene matches. CDR3 size: 13 residues. The sequence came from an adult who received the AZD1222 COVID-19 vaccine. The chain recombines TRBV3-1 (or the pseudogene TRBV3-2) with TRBJ2-1, with TRBD1 matching over 11 bases. The input for sequencing was peripheral blood, taken 28 days after the second AZD1222 dose. CDR3 in DNA: TGTGCCAGCGGACAGGGGGCTTACAATGAGCAGTTCTTC. It yields the protein CASGQGAYNEQFF.